This T cell receptor beta chain was recovered during a study of shared clonotypes between healthy human individuals. Points from the study as a whole: Clonotypes not shared had lower generation probabilities than those common to all four donors. A handful of donors showed sharing of around 5% of naive CD4 clonotypes.

About this clone itself: The target antigen is unknown.

Looked up from germline, CDR1 is MDHEN and CDR2 is SYDVKM. This CDR3 has 12 amino acids. V lost 2 bases, J lost 5 bases, and 4 bases lay in between. Healthy HIV-negative adults without recent acute infections or vaccinations served as donors. Authors' analysis steps: Junction-only sequences produced by ImmunoSEQ had no quality scores, so filtering differed. TCRdb keeps only in-frame clones here, not all; method: immunoSEQ multiplex PCR. D and trimming were read from the DNA, whereas the V and J calls and clone size are those reported in that table. Altogether hundreds of thousands of clones are present, 55% to 85% being singletons, with the ten largest covering under 2%.

The chain links TRBV28 to TRBJ1-5; D ambiguous. Input material: memory CD4+ T cells sorted from blood. Subset of the sample: CD45RA-negative fraction. The clonotype was recovered from a woman between 25 and 40 years old in good health. CDR3 sequence: CASSLRYQPQHF. The CDR3 bases are TGTGCCAGCAGTTTAAGGTATCAGCCCCAGCATTTT.